This is a list of T cell receptor beta chains from one sample in a study of blood T cell repertoires in COVID-19. The method was immunoSEQ multiplex PCR; TCRdb's version includes in-frame clones alone and lacks a portion of them. The top ten clones hold 4% to 5% of a sample with roughly 290,000 clones, around four fifths of them seen once. Source material: peripheral blood. The receptor set was obtained from a woman in her 50s with active or convalescent COVID-19. Each CDR3 is given with its conserved first and last residue. Fields, in order: clone size, D gene, J gene, V gene, CDR3 DNA, CDR3 protein. D genes are given only for firm matches. Size tells how often a clone was seen (once, few, many) or the class of an expanded clone, and some rows leave it out.

clone size: .; D gene: TRBD2; J gene: TRBJ2-3; V gene: TRBV6-5; CDR3 DNA: TGTGCCACCAGGGGTAGCGGGACAAGGAAATATACGCAGTATTTT; CDR3 protein: CATRGSGTRKYTQYF
clone size: .; D gene: .; J gene: TRBJ1-1; V gene: TRBV5-1; CDR3 DNA: TGCGCCAGCAGCTCGGGAAACACTGAAGCTTTCTTT; CDR3 protein: CASSSGNTEAFF
clone size: few; D gene: .; J gene: TRBJ1-2; V gene: TRBV3-1/TRBV3-2; CDR3 DNA: TGTGCCAGCAGCCACTTACTAGGGGGGGAAAGCTATGGCTACACCTTC; CDR3 protein: CASSHLLGGESYGYTF
clone size: once; D gene: TRBD2; J gene: TRBJ2-1; V gene: TRBV7-2; CDR3 DNA: TGTGCCAGCAGCGGACAGGCTAGCGGGAGGGCCAAAAATGAGCAGTTCTTC; CDR3 protein: CASSGQASGRAKNEQFF
clone size: .; D gene: TRBD2; J gene: TRBJ2-3; V gene: TRBV9; CDR3 DNA: TGTGCCAGCAGCGTAGGGTCTAGCGGCAGCACAGATACGCAGTATTTT; CDR3 protein: CASSVGSSGSTDTQYF
clone size: .; D gene: TRBD1; J gene: TRBJ1-2; V gene: TRBV6-5; CDR3 DNA: TGTGCCAGCTGTTTGGACGGGACAGGGGGTTTGTATGGCTACACCTTC; CDR3 protein: CASCLDGTGGLYGYTF
clone size: .; D gene: .; J gene: TRBJ1-4; V gene: TRBV19; CDR3 DNA: TGTGCCAGTATCGGTCCTAACAGGGAGAGTGATGAAAAACTGTTTTTT; CDR3 protein: CASIGPNRESDEKLFF
clone size: .; D gene: TRBD1; J gene: TRBJ1-1; V gene: TRBV18; CDR3 DNA: TGTGCCAGCTCACCCTTACAGGGGGCGAACACTGAAGCTTTCTTT; CDR3 protein: CASSPLQGANTEAFF
clone size: .; D gene: TRBD2; J gene: TRBJ2-1; V gene: TRBV7-9; CDR3 DNA: TGTGCCAGCAGCGAAACTAGCGGGATCGTAAGGAATGAGCAGTTCTTC; CDR3 protein: CASSETSGIVRNEQFF
clone size: .; D gene: .; J gene: TRBJ1-3; V gene: TRBV28; CDR3 DNA: TGTGCCAGCAGGGAGGGCGGATTGGGGTCTGGAAACACCATATATTTT; CDR3 protein: CASREGGLGSGNTIYF
clone size: .; D gene: .; J gene: TRBJ2-1; V gene: TRBV7-2; CDR3 DNA: TGTGCCAGCAGCCCCCGGGAGCGGAGCTCCTACAATGAGCAGTTCTTC; CDR3 protein: CASSPRERSSYNEQFF
clone size: .; D gene: TRBD1; J gene: TRBJ1-2; V gene: TRBV19; CDR3 DNA: TGTGCCAGTAGTATCCAACTAGGGGGCGGTGGCTACACCTTC; CDR3 protein: CASSIQLGGGGYTF
clone size: .; D gene: .; J gene: TRBJ1-5; V gene: TRBV6-1; CDR3 DNA: TGTGCCAGCAGTGAATGGGCAGGCGTCGGGGGCAATCAGCCCCAGCATTTT; CDR3 protein: CASSEWAGVGGNQPQHF
clone size: .; D gene: .; J gene: TRBJ2-1; V gene: TRBV6-2/TRBV6-3; CDR3 DNA: TGTGCCAGCAGTGAGGGATACAATGAGCAGTTCTTC; CDR3 protein: CASSEGYNEQFF
clone size: .; D gene: TRBD2; J gene: TRBJ2-1; V gene: TRBV30; CDR3 DNA: TGTGCCTGGAGTGTTGGACTAGCGGTCGGTGAGCAGTTCTTC; CDR3 protein: CAWSVGLAVGEQFF
clone size: .; D gene: .; J gene: TRBJ1-1; V gene: TRBV18; CDR3 DNA: TGTGCCAGCTCACCACGCGTCGGTGTGAACACTGAAGCTTTCTTT; CDR3 protein: CASSPRVGVNTEAFF
clone size: .; D gene: TRBD2; J gene: TRBJ2-3; V gene: TRBV5-1; CDR3 DNA: TGCGCCAGCAGCTTGAGGGCGGGAGGGACAGATACGCAGTATTTT; CDR3 protein: CASSLRAGGTDTQYF
clone size: once; D gene: .; J gene: TRBJ2-1; V gene: TRBV21-1; CDR3 DNA: TGTGCCAGCAGCAAGATCTCACTCACCTATGAGCAGTTCTTC; CDR3 protein: CASSKISLTYEQFF
clone size: .; D gene: TRBD2; J gene: TRBJ2-1; V gene: TRBV5-1; CDR3 DNA: TGCGCCAGCAGGTTAGGACTAGCGGCTTACAATGAGCAGTTCTTC; CDR3 protein: CASRLGLAAYNEQFF
clone size: .; D gene: TRBD2; J gene: TRBJ2-3; V gene: TRBV5-1; CDR3 DNA: TGCGCCAGCGAAACTAGCGGGAGTATAACAGATACGCAGTATTTT; CDR3 protein: CASETSGSITDTQYF
clone size: .; D gene: .; J gene: TRBJ2-3; V gene: TRBV19; CDR3 DNA: TGTGCCAGTAGTATAGACACTTTCACAGATACGCAGTATTTT; CDR3 protein: CASSIDTFTDTQYF
clone size: few; D gene: .; J gene: TRBJ2-1; V gene: TRBV2; CDR3 DNA: TGTGCCAGCAGCGATACCCCCCTAAAGACCTACAATGAGCAGTTCTTC; CDR3 protein: CASSDTPLKTYNEQFF
clone size: .; D gene: .; J gene: TRBJ1-3; V gene: TRBV12-3/TRBV12-4; CDR3 DNA: TGTGCCAGCAGTTTAGTCATAAACACCATATATTTT; CDR3 protein: CASSLVINTIYF
clone size: .; D gene: .; J gene: TRBJ1-6; V gene: TRBV27; CDR3 DNA: TGTGCCAGCAGTTTAAATCCGGTTCTCGCACCCCTCCACTTT; CDR3 protein: CASSLNPVLAPLHF
clone size: .; D gene: .; J gene: TRBJ2-1; V gene: TRBV24-1; CDR3 DNA: TGTGCCACCAGTGACCCAAACAGGGATGAGCAGTTCTTC; CDR3 protein: CATSDPNRDEQFF
clone size: .; D gene: .; J gene: TRBJ1-2; V gene: TRBV5-4; CDR3 DNA: TGTGCCAGCAGCTCCGGCGTACAGGGTTTATCCTATGGCTACACCTTC; CDR3 protein: CASSSGVQGLSYGYTF
clone size: .; D gene: TRBD2; J gene: TRBJ2-3; V gene: TRBV4-1; CDR3 DNA: TGCGCCAGCAGCTATTCTGGACTAGCGGGAGGAAAAGATACGCAGTATTTT; CDR3 protein: CASSYSGLAGGKDTQYF
clone size: once; D gene: .; J gene: TRBJ2-5; V gene: TRBV18; CDR3 DNA: TGTGCCAGCTCACGAGTCGGGGCCCAGGGGGAGACCCAGTACTTC; CDR3 protein: CASSRVGAQGETQYF
clone size: .; D gene: TRBD2; J gene: TRBJ2-1; V gene: TRBV7-2; CDR3 DNA: TGTGCCAGCAGCTTAGGCCAGCGGGGATACAATGAGCAGTTCTTC; CDR3 protein: CASSLGQRGYNEQFF
clone size: .; D gene: .; J gene: TRBJ1-5; V gene: TRBV2; CDR3 DNA: TGTGCCACCAGCCGGGACAAGGGAGCCAATCAGCCCCAGCATTTT; CDR3 protein: CATSRDKGANQPQHF
clone size: once; D gene: TRBD1; J gene: TRBJ2-6; V gene: TRBV2; CDR3 DNA: TGTGCCAGCAGGGACAGGGGCGCCTCTGGGGCCAACGTCCTGACTTTC; CDR3 protein: CASRDRGASGANVLTF
clone size: .; D gene: TRBD1; J gene: TRBJ1-1; V gene: TRBV7-9; CDR3 DNA: TGTGCCGGGGGGACAGGGGGCGATGGGGCTTTCTTT; CDR3 protein: CAGGTGGDGAFF
clone size: .; D gene: .; J gene: TRBJ1-2; V gene: TRBV6-5; CDR3 DNA: TGTGCCAGCTTTAGGGGCCCTCCTGAGTGGGGCTACACCTTC; CDR3 protein: CASFRGPPEWGYTF
clone size: .; D gene: .; J gene: TRBJ1-1; V gene: TRBV19; CDR3 DNA: TGTGCCAGTAGTCAGCGGCAGAACACTGAAGCTTTCTTT; CDR3 protein: CASSQRQNTEAFF
clone size: .; D gene: TRBD1; J gene: TRBJ2-5; V gene: TRBV5-1; CDR3 DNA: TGCGCCAGCAGCCAGGGGGCCAAGGGTGGATCTGAGACCCAGTACTTC; CDR3 protein: CASSQGAKGGSETQYF
clone size: .; D gene: .; J gene: TRBJ2-7; V gene: TRBV5-1; CDR3 DNA: TGCGCCAGCAGCTTAGGGCCCAGGGATATGAACGAGCAGTACTTC; CDR3 protein: CASSLGPRDMNEQYF
clone size: .; D gene: TRBD1; J gene: TRBJ1-1; V gene: TRBV7-8; CDR3 DNA: TGTGCCAGCAGCTTAGTATCCGGGGTGGGGACAGGTGGTGAAGCTTTCTTT; CDR3 protein: CASSLVSGVGTGGEAFF
clone size: .; D gene: TRBD2; J gene: TRBJ2-1; V gene: TRBV24-1; CDR3 DNA: TGTGCCACCAGTGACCCCACCGGGACTAGCGACAATGAGCAGTTCTTC; CDR3 protein: CATSDPTGTSDNEQFF
clone size: .; D gene: .; J gene: TRBJ2-3; V gene: TRBV11-2; CDR3 DNA: TGTGCCAGCAGCGATCAGGGGGATACGCAGTATTTT; CDR3 protein: CASSDQGDTQYF
clone size: .; D gene: .; J gene: TRBJ2-1; V gene: TRBV2; CDR3 DNA: TGTGCCAGCAGTGACGGGGGGCCTGAGCAGTTCTTC; CDR3 protein: CASSDGGPEQFF
clone size: once; D gene: TRBD2; J gene: TRBJ2-2; V gene: TRBV24-1; CDR3 DNA: TGTGCCACCAGTGATCGGCTAGCGGGCAACACCGGGGAGCTGTTTTTT; CDR3 protein: CATSDRLAGNTGELFF
clone size: once; D gene: .; J gene: TRBJ2-1; V gene: TRBV5-1; CDR3 DNA: TGCGCCAGCAGCCCCGCTGGGGGGAGGCCCCCCTACAATGAGCAGTTCTTC; CDR3 protein: CASSPAGGRPPYNEQFF
clone size: .; D gene: .; J gene: TRBJ1-3; V gene: TRBV5-6; CDR3 DNA: TGTGCCAGCAGCTCGGACAGACGTTCTGGAAACACCATATATTTT; CDR3 protein: CASSSDRRSGNTIYF
clone size: .; D gene: .; J gene: TRBJ1-6; V gene: TRBV27; CDR3 DNA: TGTGCCAGCAGTTTAACAGGCAGTAGTTCACCCCTCCACTTT; CDR3 protein: CASSLTGSSSPLHF
clone size: .; D gene: .; J gene: TRBJ2-1; V gene: TRBV19; CDR3 DNA: TGTGCCAGTAGGCCAAAACACATCGACTCCTACAATGAGCAGTTCTTC; CDR3 protein: CASRPKHIDSYNEQFF
clone size: .; D gene: .; J gene: TRBJ2-5; V gene: TRBV27; CDR3 DNA: TGTGCCAGCAGTTTAGGGATACGGCCGGGGGAGACCCAGTACTTC; CDR3 protein: CASSLGIRPGETQYF